Following are 3 T cell receptor beta chains from one sample sequenced in a study of cytomegalovirus exposure and HLA in healthy donors. This PCR relied on a set of 60 Vbeta primers and 13 Jbeta primers. The repertoire was sequenced with immunoSEQ multiplex PCR; TCRdb's copy has only in-frame clones and lacks some. Found here are over 60,000 clones, 75% of them singletons; the top ten hold 9.5% to 15%. Sequencing was done on a sample of PBMCs. These receptors all come from a man in his 70s in good health and CMV-seronegative.

The DNA for the CDR3 is TGTGCCTGGAGTCCCGCCGGGGCGCGGGGAGGCTACACCTTC. Encoded protein: CAWSPAGARGGYTF. The rearrangement uses TRBV30 and TRBJ1-2; the D gene is possibly TRBD1 (5 bases). Trimming took off 2 bases at V and 8 bases at J, with 18 bases between the two ends. This CDR3 region has 14 residues. CDR1 GTSNPN and CDR2 SVGIG come from the germline V gene (reference sequence).

This chain uses TRBV10-2 with TRBJ2-7; 8 bases agree with TRBD2. The CDR3 is 14 amino acids. V lost 5 bases to trimming and J lost 6 bases; unmatched junction nucleotides: 9. CDR1 is WSHSY and CDR2 is SAAADI in the germline V gene. The CDR3 bases are TGCGCCAGCAGTTTTAGCGGGATTCACAGCGAGCAGTACTTC. Translated, it gives CASSFSGIHSEQYF.

The chain uses TRBV5-6 and TRBJ1-3; maybe TRBD1 (5 bases). Germline CDR1 and CDR2: SGHDT and YYEEEE. V lost 2 bases to trimming and J lost 1 base, with 13 bases between them. The CDR3 covers 16 residues. The CDR3 DNA follows: TGTGCCAGCAGCTTAGGCCCCAGGGCATCTGGAAACACCATATATTTT. Translation gives CASSLGPRASGNTIYF.